Following are 29 T cell receptor beta chains from one sample sequenced in a study of blood T cell repertoires in COVID-19. Some clones are missing from TCRdb's copy, which holds only in-frame ones; the method was immunoSEQ multiplex PCR. This sample has some 100,000 clones, with approximately 85% found just once. The specimen was peripheral blood. The receptors stem from a woman aged 55-69 years with acute or convalescent COVID-19.

The rearrangement joins TRBV7-9 to TRBJ1-1; D remains ambiguous. The CDR3 loop spans 14 amino acids. Germline V lookup: CDR1 SEHNR, CDR2 FQNEAQ (reference sequence). Between the trimmed V and J ends, which lost 5 bases and 1 base, there was a span of 11 bases. The CDR3 DNA is TGTGCCAGCAGCCGACCGACGGGGAACACTGAAGCTTTCTTT. Its protein product is CASSRPTGNTEAFF. Complete variable domain (other parts from reference TRBV7-9 and TRBJ1-1): DTGVSQNPRHKITKRGQNVTFRCDPISEHNRLYWYRQTLGQGPEFLTYFQNEAQLEKSRLLSDRFSAERPKGSFSTLEIQRTEQGDSAMYLCASSRPTGNTEAFFGQGTRLTVV.

The chain joins TRBV2 to TRBJ1-5; TRBD1 aligns across 10 bases. The CDR3 covers 15 residues. With 6 bases clipped from V and 7 bases from J, the junction kept 9 bases outside the gene matches. The germline V gene encodes CDR1 SNHLY and CDR2 FYNNEI. This CDR3 reads CASSQTGGLGQPQHF. The CDR3, as DNA: TGTGCCAGCAGCCAGACAGGGGGCTTGGGACAGCCCCAGCATTTT.

This chain links TRBV7-9 with TRBJ1-1, with D possibly TRBD1 on 6 matching bases. The ends were cut back, 5 bases at V and 2 bases at J, with 15 bases in the middle. This CDR3 spans 15 amino acids. The germline V gene has CDR1 SEHNR and CDR2 FQNEAQ (reference sequence). The CDR3 sequence is CASSPRTAVNTEAFF. CDR3 nucleotide sequence: TGTGCCAGCAGCCCCAGGACAGCCGTCAACACTGAAGCTTTCTTT.

The chain joins TRBV2 to TRBJ1-6, with 9 bases matching TRBD1. V lost 3 bases, J lost 7 bases, and 1 base stayed unmatched. The CDR3 totals 14 residues. In germline, CDR1 is SNHLY, CDR2 FYNNEI. CDR3 residues: CASSDGQGNSPLHF. The CDR3 DNA is TGTGCCAGCAGTGATGGACAGGGGAATTCACCCCTCCACTTT.

The V call is TRBV28, the J call TRBJ2-1; 10 bases match TRBD1. Germline-derived CDR1 and CDR2 are MDHEN and SYDVKM. The V and J ends lost 8 bases and 4 bases, in that order; junction bases with no gene match: 8. The CDR3 is made up of 15 amino acids. CDR3 protein: CASSPWTGGYNEQFF. The CDR3 DNA is TGTGCCAGCTCTCCATGGACAGGGGGATACAATGAGCAGTTCTTC.

This clone was seen only once. The rearrangement links TRBV19 to TRBJ2-1; the match to TRBD2 covers 12 bases. This CDR3 has 15 residues. CDR1 and CDR2 (germline): LNHDA, SQIVND (reference sequence). V lost 3 bases and J lost 4; bases outside the gene matches: 1. The CDR3 region has the DNA TGTGCCAGTAGTATGGGACTAGCGGGTTACAATGAGCAGTTCTTC. Protein sequence: CASSMGLAGYNEQFF.

The chain is built from TRBV3-1 (or the pseudogene TRBV3-2) and TRBJ2-1; 9 positions agree with TRBD2. CDR3 size: 15 residues. J was trimmed by 7 bases and V by 0 bases; bases with no gene match: 4. From germline, CDR1 is LGHDT and CDR2 YNNKEL (reference sequence). The CDR3 nucleotides read TGTGCCAGCAGCCAAGAAAGGAGCGGGAGGAATGAGCAGTTCTTC. The encoded protein is CASSQERSGRNEQFF.

The J gene is TRBJ1-2, the V gene TRBV4-2, with D maybe TRBD1 (5 bases). The V end was cut by 4 bases, the J end by 5 bases, with 17 bases between. Looked up from germline, CDR1 is LGHNA and CDR2 is YNFKEQ. The CDR3 sequence is 15 residues long. The CDR3 DNA reads TGTGCCAGCAGCCCGTCCGGAGGGGAGGGTTATGGCTACACCTTC. It specifies CASSPSGGEGYGYTF.

The CDR3 here is CASSLGQGRAFF. CDR3 nucleotide sequence: TGTGCCAGCAGCCTTGGACAAGGTCGCGCTTTCTTT. This chain connects TRBV3-1 (or the pseudogene TRBV3-2) to TRBJ1-1, with a tentative D call TRBD1 (5 bases). Trimming removed 4 bases at V and 11 bases at J, with 14 bases between. The CDR3 is 12 residues long. Germline V gene sequence: CDR1 LGHDT, CDR2 YNNKEL (reference sequence).

The chain couples TRBV7-6 to TRBJ2-5; D may be TRBD1 (5 bases). CDR1 is SGHVS and CDR2 is FNYEAQ in the germline V gene. With 2 bases removed from V and 1 base from J, the gap between germline ends came to 17 bases. The CDR3 is made up of 17 amino acids. For the CDR3, the DNA is TGTGCCAGCAGCTTAAATTCGGGTACAGGCATCCAAGAGACCCAGTACTTC. This sequence encodes CASSLNSGTGIQETQYF.

This chain joins TRBV24-1 and TRBJ2-1; the match to TRBD2 covers 12 bases. V shed 2 bases, J shed 6 bases, and the junction held 4 bases outside the gene matches. Germline V CDR1 and CDR2: KGHDR, SFDVKD. The CDR3 sequence is 16 residues long. The CDR3 region has the DNA TGTGCCACCAGTGATTGGACTAGCGGGACCCTCAATGAGCAGTTCTTC. As protein: CATSDWTSGTLNEQFF.

This sequence joins TRBV27 and TRBJ2-3; perhaps TRBD1 as D (5 bases). V was trimmed by 4 bases and J by 5 bases, leaving 10 bases between them. Germline CDR1 reads MNHEY; CDR2 reads SMNVEV (reference sequence). The CDR3 is 13 residues long. CDR3 nucleotides: TGTGCCAGCAGTTCCCAGACAGAAGATACGCAGTATTTT. It translates to CASSSQTEDTQYF.

V is TRBV5-1 and J is TRBJ2-5, with D possibly matching TRBD2 (5 bases). This CDR3 has 18 amino acids. The V gene's germline CDR1 is SGHRS and CDR2 YFSETQ. Trimming removed 0 bases at V and 2 bases at J, with 20 bases between. This chain's CDR3 is CASSLAISVVRTQETQYF. The DNA of the CDR3 is TGCGCCAGCAGCTTGGCCATATCGGTAGTTAGGACTCAAGAGACCCAGTACTTC.

The chain combines TRBV7-3 with TRBJ1-2, with 10 bases fitting TRBD1. The germline V gene has CDR1 SGHTA and CDR2 FQGTGA. With V trimmed by 6 bases and J by 14 bases, 9 bases remained unmatched. This CDR3 has 12 residues. The CDR3 DNA reads as TGTGCCAGCAGTCTCGACAGGGGGCGCAAGACCTTC. This translates into CASSLDRGRKTF.

J is TRBJ2-2 and V is TRBV5-1, with a tentative D call TRBD1 (5 bases). V shed 0 bases and J shed 7 bases, with 13 bases lying between them. In germline, CDR1 is SGHRS, CDR2 YFSETQ. The CDR3 contains 15 residues. The CDR3, as DNA: TGCGCCAGCAGCTTGGAACCTGGGGCCGACGGGGAGCTGTTTTTT. It is translated as CASSLEPGADGELFF.

The gene calls are TRBV5-1 and TRBJ2-2; 10 positions match TRBD1. After removal of 4 bases from V and 10 bases from J, the junction contained 7 bases not matched to a gene. The CDR3 extends over 14 amino acids. Germline assignment: CDR1 SGHRS and CDR2 YFSETQ. Here the CDR3 reads CASSPGQGLTELFF. The DNA of the CDR3 is TGCGCCAGCAGCCCGGGACAGGGGTTGACGGAGCTGTTTTTT. Using reference TRBV5-1 and TRBJ2-2 for the parts outside the CDR3, the full variable domain is KAGVTQTPRYLIKTRGQQVTLSCSPISGHRSVSWYQQTPGQGLQFLFEYFSETQRNKGNFPGRFSGRQFSNSRSEMNVSTLELGDSALYLCASSPGQGLTELFFGEGSRLTVL.

The chain is built from TRBV11-2 and TRBJ2-7; tentatively, D is TRBD1 (5 bases). The germline V gene encodes CDR1 SGHAT and CDR2 FQNNGV. The length of the CDR3 is 14 residues. Deletions cut 2 bases from V and 0 bases from J, with 8 bases between. As DNA, the CDR3 is TGTGCCAGCAGCTTACAGGGCAGCTCCTACGAGCAGTACTTC. Translating it yields CASSLQGSSYEQYF.

This clone was seen a handful of times. The V call is TRBV5-1, the J call TRBJ1-1; TRBD1 aligns across 8 bases. The CDR3 runs to 14 residues. V trimming: 4 bases; J trimming: 1 base; junction bases outside the gene matches: 3. The germline V gene encodes CDR1 SGHRS and CDR2 YFSETQ. As DNA, the CDR3 is TGCGCCAGCAGCGCCGGGACAGGGAACACTGAAGCTTTCTTT. Translated, it gives CASSAGTGNTEAFF.

This chain joins TRBV4-1 and TRBJ1-6; D perhaps matches TRBD1 (6 bases). CDR3 length: 17 amino acids. Germline CDR1 and CDR2: MGHRA and YSYEKL. The V end lost 5 bases, the J end lost 7 bases, and 21 bases lay between the germline ends. The CDR3 protein is CASSFRSYRVGNSPLHF. The CDR3, as DNA: TGCGCCAGCAGCTTCCGATCGTACAGGGTTGGAAATTCACCCCTCCACTTT.

Remarks on this clone: At one end the junction does not follow the germline gene, possibly because of a read error. V is TRBV7-7 and J is TRBJ2-5; 9 bases map to TRBD2. Per germline, CDR1 SSHAT and CDR2 FNYEAQ (reference sequence). The CDR3 consists of 15 residues. The CDR3 is CASRPGTSSLETQYF. CDR3 DNA: TGTGCTAGCAGACCCGGGACTAGCTCCCTTGAGACCCAGTACTTC.

The J gene is TRBJ1-2, the V gene TRBV28, with D tentatively TRBD1 (6 bases). Germline CDR1 MDHEN, CDR2 SYDVKM. The ends were cut back, 4 bases at V and 0 bases at J, with 15 bases in the middle. The CDR3 has 16 residues. The CDR3 nucleotides read TGTGCCAGCAGTTCATACGCAGGGGCCCCTAACTATGGCTACACCTTC. Encoded protein: CASSSYAGAPNYGYTF.

V gene TRBV5-1 combines with J gene TRBJ1-1; D is perhaps TRBD1 (5 bases). This CDR3 is 13 amino acids long. V was clipped by 2 bases and J by 4 bases, with 9 bases between them. The germline CDR1 and CDR2 sequences are SGHRS and YFSETQ. The CDR3 loop reads CASSFQGGTEAFF. The DNA for the CDR3 is TGCGCCAGCAGCTTCCAGGGTGGCACTGAAGCTTTCTTT.

V gene TRBV7-9 combines with J gene TRBJ2-2; 7 nucleotides align to TRBD1. Unmatched junction bases numbered 15, after V lost 6 bases and J lost 5 bases. Germline V gene sequence: CDR1 SEHNR, CDR2 FQNEAQ (reference sequence). This CDR3 is built from 17 residues. The CDR3: CASSVFRGNSGTGELFF. CDR3 nucleotide sequence: TGTGCCAGCAGTGTATTCAGGGGGAATTCGGGAACCGGGGAGCTGTTTTTT.

This chain joins TRBV12-3 or TRBV12-4 and TRBJ2-1, with 8 positions matching TRBD2. The J segment lost 8 bases and the V segment lost 8 bases, leaving 8 bases of the junction unmatched. The CDR3 has 13 residues. Here the CDR3 reads CASDREGGHEQFF. The CDR3 DNA reads as TGTGCCAGCGATCGGGAGGGGGGGCATGAGCAGTTCTTC.

V and J are TRBV5-4 and TRBJ2-7, with D tentatively TRBD2 (6 bases). The germline V gene encodes CDR1 SGHNT and CDR2 YYREEE (reference sequence). The CDR3 has 14 amino acids. V lost 0 bases to trimming and J lost 7 bases, with 14 bases between them. CDR3 nucleotides: TGTGCCAGCAGCTTGGGAGGGAGGCCTAGTGAGCAGTACTTC. It is translated as CASSLGGRPSEQYF.

The V gene is TRBV5-6, the J gene TRBJ2-2; the D gene is possibly TRBD1 (7 bases). The CDR3 loop spans 15 amino acids. With 5 bases removed from V and 7 bases from J, the gap between germline ends came to 18 bases. Per the germline V gene, CDR1 is SGHDT and CDR2 is YYEEEE. CDR3 sequence: CASRVGGGEGGELFF. In DNA form, the CDR3 reads TGTGCCAGCAGAGTTGGAGGGGGCGAGGGCGGGGAGCTGTTTTTT.

The chain uses TRBV2 and TRBJ1-2; D unresolved. Deletions cut 6 bases from V and 1 base from J, with 9 bases between. The CDR3 runs 13 residues. CDR1 and CDR2 from the germline V gene are SNHLY and FYNNEI. CDR3 residues: CASSAGINYGYTF. As DNA, the CDR3 is TGTGCCAGCAGCGCCGGGATTAACTATGGCTACACCTTC.

The rearrangement joins TRBV19 to TRBJ2-3; D is uncertain. Germline-derived CDR1 and CDR2 are LNHDA and SQIVND (reference sequence). CDR3 size: 15 residues. Trimming shortened V by 3 bases and J by 1 base, and 11 bases separated the two germline ends. The CDR3 region has the DNA TGTGCCAGTAGTATGGAGAGGTGGGGCACAGATACGCAGTATTTT. Translation gives CASSMERWGTDTQYF.

The chain recombines TRBV5-6 with TRBJ2-1, with a possible D match to TRBD1 (6 bases). Germline V lookup: CDR1 SGHDT, CDR2 YYEEEE. The CDR3 covers 16 residues. The germline V and J ends were trimmed by 0 bases and 9 bases, with 19 bases remaining between them. The CDR3 sequence: CASSLVRGGLRGEQFF. In nucleotides, the CDR3 is TGTGCCAGCAGCTTGGTTAGAGGCGGTCTCAGGGGTGAGCAGTTCTTC.